This TCR beta chain is from a study of OX40 agonist ivuxolimab in advanced cancers. As for the study in general: Patients' therapy was ivuxolimab, an antibody that acts as an agonist of OX40 (CD134). Ivuxolimab was delivered to patients intravenously every 2 weeks at doses spanning 0.01 to 10 mg/kg. The dose-escalation cohort had hepatocellular carcinoma, melanoma, renal cell or head and neck cancer. A partial response was reached by three patients: one with hepatocellular carcinoma and two with cutaneous melanoma.

V shed 0 bases and J shed 8 bases, with 12 bases lying between them. The germline CDR1 and CDR2 sequences are SGHRS and YFSETQ. The CDR3 sequence is 14 residues long. Profiling relied on immunoSEQ multiplex PCR, and the TCRdb table lists in-frame clones only, not all of them. The sample records 80,000 or so clones, more than 70% being singletons. The sample here was CD4+ or CD8+ T cells sorted from blood, taken in a trial of the OX40 agonist ivuxolimab. The J gene is TRBJ2-4, the V gene TRBV5-1; D perhaps matches TRBD2 (5 bases). This sequence originates from an adult with an advanced solid tumor such as melanoma, head and neck, liver or kidney cancer. The CDR3 loop is CASSLDIPRDIQYF. CDR3 DNA: TGCGCCAGCAGCTTGGATATCCCGAGGGACATTCAGTACTTC.